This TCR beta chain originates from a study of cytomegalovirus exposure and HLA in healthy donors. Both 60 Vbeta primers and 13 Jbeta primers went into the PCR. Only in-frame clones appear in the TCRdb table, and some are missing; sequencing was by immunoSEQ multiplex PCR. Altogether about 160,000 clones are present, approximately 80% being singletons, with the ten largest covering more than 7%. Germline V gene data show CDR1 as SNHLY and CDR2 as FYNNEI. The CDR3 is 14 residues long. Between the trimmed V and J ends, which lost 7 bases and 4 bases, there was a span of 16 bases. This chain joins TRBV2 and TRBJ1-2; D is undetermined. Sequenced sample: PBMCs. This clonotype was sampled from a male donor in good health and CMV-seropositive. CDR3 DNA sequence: TGTGCCAGCACCGCAAGGAGTTGGAGCTATGGCTACACCTTC. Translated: CASTARSWSYGYTF.